The present T cell receptor beta chain was sequenced within a study of PD-1 blockade in classical Hodgkin lymphoma. For the study at large: Nivolumab dosed at 3 mg/kg went to patients intravenously every 2 weeks.

Concerning this clone: Its antigen is still unknown.

Sequencing used immunoSEQ multiplex PCR; TCRdb keeps in-frame clones, though not all of them. The top ten clones hold approximately 15% of a sample with roughly 90,000 clones, roughly 79% of them seen once. Study results and caveats: Some patients started nivolumab under 1 year after ASCT, and they were excluded.

With no exception, relapse followed autologous stem cell transplantation in all patients, and brentuximab vedotin exposure varied. Here the sequenced sample was peripheral blood mononuclear cells (PBMCs), taken before the second cycle of nivolumab. The sequence came from a human donor with classical Hodgkin lymphoma.

The CDR3 region is CASSPWTSLWDEQYF. CDR3 nucleotide sequence: TGTGCCAGCAGCCCCTGGACTAGTCTCTGGGACGAGCAGTACTTC. This chain connects TRBV7-9 to TRBJ2-7; the match to TRBD2 covers 7 bases. The germline V gene encodes CDR1 SEHNR and CDR2 FQNEAQ (reference sequence). V dropped 5 bases and J dropped 5; count of bases not matched to a gene: 12. This CDR3 is built from 15 residues.